These 6 T cell receptor beta chains were all obtained from the same sample, sequenced in a study of CD8 T cells in ankylosing spondylitis (dated by TCRdb to about 2017). For these receptors, no antigen is known. Summary of the overall study and its limitations: Blood from ankylosing spondylitis patients appeared to be characterized by a TCR beta motif made up of seven or eight highly homologous amino acid variants.

The library was generated by 5' RACE. Data came from an Illumina HiSeq 2500. Clones were called with MiXCR by TCRdb after fastp trimmed the public reads at Q25, and only in-frame beta chains were retained. CDR3 protein duplicates are merged, each entry listing the most common genes and DNA. In this sample the table shows about 390,000 distinct CDR3 sequences, around 24% of which occur a single time. About a sixth of the sample goes to the ten largest clones. The specimen was blood, either unsorted or a sorted T cell fraction (not recorded which). All receptors derive from a male donor with ankylosing spondylitis.

J is TRBJ2-7 and V is TRBV27; maybe TRBD1 (6 bases). Germline V gene data show CDR1 as MNHEY and CDR2 as SMNVEV (reference sequence). The CDR3 consists of 14 residues. Trimming left V 2 bases short and J 5 bases short, with 13 bases between. The CDR3 DNA is TGTGCCAGCAGTTTACCTACAGGGTTCAACGAGCAGTACTTC. As protein: CASSLPTGFNEQYF.

This clonotype has only a few counts. The chain links TRBV15 to TRBJ2-7, with D perhaps TRBD1 or TRBD2 (5 bases each). Germline assignment: CDR1 LNHNV and CDR2 YYDKDF (reference sequence). The CDR3 totals 16 residues. V was trimmed by 0 bases and J by 3 bases, leaving 15 bases between them. The CDR3 DNA follows: TGTGCCACCAGCAGAGATAAGGGCAGGGCGGGCTACGAGCAGTACTTC. Translating gives CATSRDKGRAGYEQYF.

The chain links TRBV10-3 to TRBJ1-6; TRBD1 matches at 9 bases. Germline V gene lookup returns CDR1 ENHRY and CDR2 SYGVKD. V was pared by 3 bases and J by 9 bases, with 3 bases of the junction left unmatched. This CDR3 region has 14 residues. The CDR3 DNA reads TGTGCCATCAGTGAAGACAGGGGGAGTTCACCCCTCCACTTT. This translates into CAISEDRGSSPLHF.

V and J are TRBV7-9 and TRBJ2-2, with 7 bases identical to TRBD1. The CDR3 length is 17 residues. After removal of 2 bases from V and 0 bases from J, the junction contained 6 bases not matched to a gene. Germline CDR1 reads SEHNR; CDR2 reads FQNEAQ (reference sequence). The DNA for the CDR3 is TGTGCCAGCAGCTTAACTACCGGGACAGCGAACACCGGGGAGCTGTTTTTT. Its translation: CASSLTTGTANTGELFF.

The chain has TRBV24-1 and TRBJ2-3; possibly TRBD2 for D (6 bases). In germline, CDR1 is KGHDR, CDR2 SFDVKD. Trimming took off 9 bases at V and 4 bases at J, with 7 bases between the two ends. The CDR3 sequence is 11 residues long. Written as DNA, the CDR3 is TGTGCCACCGAGCGGGCAGATACGCAGTATTTT. It yields the protein CATERADTQYF.

This chain joins TRBV20-1 and TRBJ1-2, with 8 bases fitting TRBD1. CDR1 and CDR2 (germline): DFQATT, SNEGSKA (reference sequence). This CDR3 has 12 residues. The V and J ends lost 5 bases and 3 bases, in that order; junction bases with no gene match: 2. CDR3 sequence reads: CSALQGDYGYTF. DNA for the CDR3: TGCAGTGCTTTACAGGGGGACTATGGCTACACCTTC.